Below are 31 T cell receptor beta chains sequenced from a single sample in a study of T cells after yellow fever vaccination. TCRdb reanalysed the 5' RACE reads using MiXCR and keeps one entry per CDR3 protein. The profile shows about 260,000 distinct CDR3 sequences, 10% to 15% of them singletons. This specimen consisted of CD4+ T cells sorted from PBMCs, obtained 45 days after the yellow fever booster vaccination. The receptors here all came from a man aged 25 to 40 who received the YFV17D yellow fever vaccine.

In its sample, this clonotype was seen a few times. V is TRBV5-1 and J is TRBJ2-7; D perhaps matches TRBD2 (5 bases). This CDR3 has 15 amino acids. The germline gives CDR1 SGHRS, CDR2 YFSETQ. Trimming took off 4 bases at V and 2 bases at J, with 16 bases between the two ends. The CDR3 DNA reads as TGCGCCAGCAGCCACGTTGGAGGAGCCACCTACGAGCAGTACTTC. It is translated as CASSHVGGATYEQYF.

This clonotype occurred a few times. The rearrangement joins TRBV3-1 to TRBJ1-5, with D unclear. V lost 0 bases to trimming and J lost 9 bases, with 15 bases between them. There are 15 residues in the CDR3. Germline CDR1 reads LGHDT; CDR2 reads YNNKEL (reference sequence). The CDR3, as DNA: TGTGCCAGCAGCCAAGATTCGGGTAAGATGGCGCCCCAGCATTTT. Residues: CASSQDSGKMAPQHF.

This clonotype has only a few counts. The chain carries TRBV27 and TRBJ2-5; D gene uncertain. V was shortened by 1 base and J by 10 bases, with 16 bases between the two germline ends. The germline V gene has CDR1 MNHEY and CDR2 SMNVEV (reference sequence). This CDR3 is 14 amino acids long. The CDR3 DNA is TGTGCCAGCAGTTTATTGGAGTCAAGAGAGGTCCAGTACTTC. Its protein is CASSLLESREVQYF.

The chain carries TRBV5-5 and TRBJ2-5; TRBD1 agrees at 8 bases. CDR1 is SGHKS and CDR2 is YYEKEE in the germline V gene (reference sequence). The CDR3 runs to 13 residues. The V and J ends lost 4 bases and 2 bases, in that order; junction bases with no gene match: 1. The CDR3 here is CASSTGGQETQYF. CDR3 sequence (DNA): TGTGCCAGCAGCACAGGGGGGCAAGAGACCCAGTACTTC.

The gene calls are TRBV29-1 and TRBJ2-7, with no clear D. Germline V gives CDR1 SQVTM, CDR2 ANQGSEA. The CDR3 extends over 14 amino acids. Deletions cut 7 bases from V and 5 bases from J, with 21 bases between. The CDR3 reads CSAIGANTSHEQYF. CDR3 nucleotide sequence: TGCAGCGCGATCGGCGCCAACACGTCTCACGAGCAGTACTTC.

The chain recombines TRBV29-1 with TRBJ2-5; D is uncertain. The length of the CDR3 is 13 residues. Germline CDR1 is SQVTM and CDR2 is ANQGSEA. V lost 7 bases and J 5 bases, leaving 17 bases between the germline ends. In DNA form, the CDR3 reads TGCAGCGGAGCCGGTCGTGGGCGGGAGACCCAGTACTTC. Translating gives CSGAGRGRETQYF.

This clonotype was seen only a few times. The chain links TRBV6-1 to TRBJ2-6, with a tentative D call TRBD2 (5 bases). V lost 6 bases, J lost 2 bases, and 17 bases lay in between. The CDR3 is 17 residues long. Germline V gene lookup returns CDR1 MNHNS and CDR2 SASEGT. This CDR3 is CASRPGVVVPGANVLTF. CDR3 sequence (DNA): TGTGCCAGCAGGCCCGGGGTGGTGGTCCCTGGGGCCAACGTCCTGACTTTC.

In its sample, this clonotype was seen a few times. The gene calls are TRBV7-8 and TRBJ2-5; 11 bases align to TRBD2. V dropped 8 bases and J dropped 5; count of bases not matched to a gene: 10. The CDR3 extends over 15 amino acids. CDR1 is SGHVS and CDR2 is FQNEAQ in the germline V gene. The CDR3 nucleotides read TGTGCCAGCGGGGGGAGACTAGCGGGATCGGAGACCCAGTACTTC. It translates to CASGGRLAGSETQYF.

This clonotype came up a few times. The V gene is TRBV7-2, the J gene TRBJ2-5, with 7 bases fitting TRBD1. The germline gives CDR1 SGHTA, CDR2 FQGNSA. CDR3 length: 15 amino acids. The trim removed 5 bases at V and 9 bases at J, leaving 15 bases unmatched. Here the CDR3 reads CASSAAGTDVRPQYF. The DNA for the CDR3 is TGTGCCAGCAGCGCGGCCGGGACAGACGTTCGTCCCCAGTACTTC.

In its sample, this clonotype was seen many times. Relative to the germline gene, one junction end is altered; a read error may explain this. V usage is TRBV18 and J usage is TRBJ2-5; D unclear. Germline V lookup: CDR1 KGHSH, CDR2 LQKENI. This CDR3 has 12 amino acids. The CDR3: CASSPQRETQYF. The CDR3 nucleotides read TGCGCCAGCAGCCCCCAGAGGGAGACCCAGTACTTC. Supplemented by reference TRBV18 and TRBJ2-5, the full variable domain reads NAGVMQNPRHLVRRRGQEARLRCSPMKGHSHVYWYRQLPEEGLKFMVYLQKENIIDESGMPKERFSAEFPKEGPSILRIQQVVRGDSAAYFCASSPQRETQYFGPGTRLLVL.

This clonotype came up a few times. The CDR3 DNA sequence: TGTGCCAGCAGCCAGGGTATAGCGGGAGGCTACGAGCAGTACTTC. It is translated as CASSQGIAGGYEQYF. The J gene is TRBJ2-7, the V gene TRBV14; TRBD2 matches at 10 bases. The ends lost 3 bases at V and 3 bases at J; junction bases unmatched: 5. CDR3 length: 15 amino acids. Germline assignment: CDR1 SGHDN and CDR2 FVKESK.

This clonotype was detected a few times. The genes are TRBV12-3 or TRBV12-4 and TRBJ1-1; no firm D call. With 3 bases removed from V and 0 bases from J, the gap between germline ends came to 8 bases. The CDR3 loop spans 14 amino acids. CDR3 in DNA: TGTGCCAGCAGTTTTAGGGTTTTGAACACTGAAGCTTTCTTT. Encoded protein: CASSFRVLNTEAFF.

The rearrangement joins TRBV5-1 to TRBJ2-4; D is unclear. The CDR3 length is 19 residues. The V end lost 3 bases, the J end lost 0 bases, and 22 bases lay between the germline ends. Germline-derived CDR1 and CDR2 are SGHRS and YFSETQ. This CDR3 reads CASSSKPISNDLAKNIQYF. The CDR3 DNA is TGCGCCAGCAGCTCAAAACCCATCTCAAACGACCTAGCCAAAAACATTCAGTACTTC.

The gene calls are TRBV11-2 and TRBJ1-1, with a tentative D call TRBD1 (5 bases). Germline values: CDR1 SGHAT, CDR2 FQNNGV. V was trimmed by 7 bases and J by 8 bases, leaving 14 bases between them. This CDR3 spans 12 amino acids. The CDR3 nucleotides are TGTGCCAGCACTCAGCAGAGGGGAGAAGCTTTCTTT. It translates to CASTQQRGEAFF.

This clonotype was seen repeatedly, ten times or more. The genes are TRBV14 and TRBJ1-2; no firm D call. Germline CDR1 and CDR2: SGHDN and FVKESK. Trimming removed 0 bases from V and 8 bases from J, with 1 base in between. This CDR3 comprises 10 residues. CDR3 residues: CASSQEGYTF. The CDR3, as DNA: TGTGCCAGCAGCCAAGAGGGCTACACCTTC.

This clonotype was seen many times. The chain joins TRBV20-1 to TRBJ1-4; D perhaps matches TRBD1 (6 bases). V was pared by 6 bases and J by 7 bases, with 18 bases between. The CDR3 extends over 14 amino acids. Germline V gene data show CDR1 as DFQATT and CDR2 as SNEGSKA (reference sequence). CDR3 amino acids: CSAERAGAGEKLFF. In nucleotides, the CDR3 is TGCAGTGCGGAACGAGCGGGGGCTGGTGAAAAACTGTTTTTT.

This clonotype showed up just a few times. The chain is built from TRBV18 and TRBJ1-1; D remains ambiguous. The length of the CDR3 is 14 residues. Germline assignment: CDR1 KGHSH and CDR2 LQKENI. Trimming stripped 3 bases from V and 0 bases from J, with 8 bases between. Here the CDR3 DNA reads TGTGCCAGCTCACCTAGGACGGTGAACACTGAAGCTTTCTTT. This gives the protein CASSPRTVNTEAFF.

This clonotype was recorded a few times. The V call is TRBV20-1, the J call TRBJ2-6; 16 positions match TRBD2. This CDR3 is 18 amino acids long. The germline V gene has CDR1 DFQATT and CDR2 SNEGSKA (reference sequence). V lost 6 bases and J lost 5; bases outside the gene matches: 10. The CDR3 DNA reads TGCAGTGCCCCAGGGACTAGCGGGAGGGGGAGCTGGGCCAACGTCCTGACTTTC. Its translation is CSAPGTSGRGSWANVLTF.

The rearrangement uses TRBV6-5 and TRBJ1-1; D remains ambiguous. V lost 0 bases and J 1 base, leaving 9 bases between the germline ends. CDR1 and CDR2 from the germline V gene are MNHEY and SVGAGI. The CDR3 extends over 15 amino acids. CDR3 amino acids: CASSYSSRRNTEAFF. The CDR3 DNA reads as TGTGCCAGCAGTTACTCGAGTAGACGGAACACTGAAGCTTTCTTT.

The table lists this clonotype with a few counts. The V gene is TRBV11-2, the J gene TRBJ2-2; D is unclear. CDR1 and CDR2 from the germline V gene are SGHAT and FQNNGV. The CDR3 is 13 residues long. V lost 4 bases, J lost 6 bases, and 9 bases lay in between. CDR3 protein: CASSSTQPGELFF. The DNA for the CDR3 is TGTGCCAGCAGCTCAACACAACCCGGGGAGCTGTTTTTT. Using reference TRBV11-2 and TRBJ2-2 for the parts outside the CDR3, the full variable domain is EAGVAQSPRYKIIEKRQSVAFWCNPISGHATLYWYQQILGQGPKLLIQFQNNGVVDDSQLPKDRFSAERLKGVDSTLKIQPAKLEDSAVYLCASSSTQPGELFFGEGSRLTVL.

The CDR3 is CASSTGTAANEKLFF. In DNA, the CDR3 is TGCGCCAGCAGCACCGGGACAGCAGCTAATGAAAAACTGTTTTTT. The chain joins TRBV5-1 to TRBJ1-4; 7 bases are shared with TRBD1. V shed 4 bases, J shed 3 bases, and the junction held 6 bases outside the gene matches. Germline values: CDR1 SGHRS, CDR2 YFSETQ. This CDR3 spans 15 amino acids.

The chain uses TRBV3-1 and TRBJ2-7, with D perhaps TRBD1 (5 bases). This CDR3 is 14 amino acids long. Between the trimmed V and J ends, which lost 0 bases and 3 bases, there was a span of 9 bases. Germline assignment: CDR1 LGHDT and CDR2 YNNKEL (reference sequence). The CDR3 DNA reads as TGTGCCAGCAGCCAAGATGACCAGGGCTACGAGCAGTACTTC. Protein product: CASSQDDQGYEQYF.

This clonotype showed up just a few times. The chain employs TRBV7-9 and TRBJ1-1; D unclear. CDR3 length: 12 residues. V dropped 4 bases and J dropped 8 bases, with 11 bases sitting between them. The germline gives CDR1 SEHNR, CDR2 FQNEAQ (reference sequence). CDR3 bases: TGTGCCAGCAGCTATTACCTAGGGGAAGCTTTCTTT. Protein: CASSYYLGEAFF. The full variable domain, rest sourced from reference TRBV7-9 and TRBJ1-1, is DTGVSQNPRHKITKRGQNVTFRCDPISEHNRLYWYRQTLGQGPEFLTYFQNEAQLEKSRLLSDRFSAERPKGSFSTLEIQRTEQGDSAMYLCASSYYLGEAFFGQGTRLTVV.

This clonotype was counted only a few times. The rearrangement uses TRBV5-5 and TRBJ2-7; perhaps TRBD2 as D (6 bases). CDR3 size: 15 residues. The germline V gene encodes CDR1 SGHKS and CDR2 YYEKEE (reference sequence). V lost 4 bases to trimming and J lost 5 bases, with 19 bases between them. As DNA, the CDR3 is TGTGCCAGCAGCCGTACCCATCGGGGGACGGACGAGCAGTACTTC. The encoded protein is CASSRTHRGTDEQYF.

The chain carries TRBV7-2 and TRBJ1-4, with D perhaps TRBD1 (5 bases). The CDR3 consists of 14 residues. Trimming pared 4 bases from V and 8 bases from J, leaving 14 bases between. Germline CDR1 is SGHTA and CDR2 is FQGNSA. In DNA form, the CDR3 reads TGTGCCAGCAGCTCGACGGGACCCCGGGAAAAACTGTTTTTT. It translates to CASSSTGPREKLFF.

This clonotype was seen a handful of times. The CDR3 protein is CASSYDRVQTGANVLTF. CDR3 nucleotides: TGTGCCAGCTCATACGACAGGGTCCAAACTGGGGCCAACGTCCTGACTTTC. This chain uses TRBV18 with TRBJ2-6; 7 bases are a match to TRBD1. CDR3 size: 17 residues. CDR1 is KGHSH and CDR2 is LQKENI in the germline V gene. After removal of 5 bases from V and 2 bases from J, the junction contained 9 bases not matched to a gene.

Only a few counts were recorded for this clonotype. J is TRBJ2-1 and V is TRBV12-3 or TRBV12-4; unclear D gene. V lost 6 bases and J 3 bases, leaving 15 bases between the germline ends. This CDR3 comprises 15 residues. CDR3 protein: CASRRATSGYNEQFF. DNA for the CDR3: TGTGCCAGCAGACGGGCCACCTCGGGCTACAATGAGCAGTTCTTC.

The V and J genes are TRBV5-1 and TRBJ2-1, with D perhaps matching TRBD2 (5 bases). This CDR3 comprises 17 residues. The V end lost 0 bases, the J end lost 0 bases, and 13 bases lay between the germline ends. Germline V gene lookup returns CDR1 SGHRS and CDR2 YFSETQ. The DNA for the CDR3 is TGCGCCAGCAGCTTGGCCGGACTGGCCCGCTCCTACAATGAGCAGTTCTTC. Encoded protein: CASSLAGLARSYNEQFF.

The table lists this clonotype with many counts. This chain links TRBV20-1 with TRBJ2-7; TRBD2 matches at 9 bases. Germline CDR1 reads DFQATT; CDR2 reads SNEGSKA (reference sequence). With 5 bases clipped from V and 1 base from J, the junction kept 6 bases outside the gene matches. This CDR3 has 14 amino acids. Written as DNA, the CDR3 is TGCAGTGCTTATGGCACTAGCGGGTCCTACGAGCAGTACTTC. Encoded protein: CSAYGTSGSYEQYF.

This clonotype has a count of ten or more. The chain is built from TRBV20-1 and TRBJ2-3, with 14 nucleotides matching TRBD2. The V gene's germline CDR1 is DFQATT and CDR2 SNEGSKA (reference sequence). This CDR3 is built from 17 residues. The V gene end was trimmed by 7 bases and the J gene end by 4 bases; junction bases not matched to a gene: 13. The CDR3 DNA is TGCAGTGGGGGCGGCGCCGGGACTAGCGGGAGCGCAGATACGCAGTATTTT. Translated: CSGGGAGTSGSADTQYF.

The V gene is TRBV19, the J gene TRBJ1-1; 7 positions match TRBD1. V lost 3 bases and J lost 0; bases outside the gene matches: 7. In germline, CDR1 is LNHDA, CDR2 SQIVND (reference sequence). The CDR3 loop spans 16 amino acids. This CDR3 is CASSIPGGVVNTEAFF. In DNA form, the CDR3 reads TGTGCCAGTAGTATCCCAGGGGGGGTGGTGAACACTGAAGCTTTCTTT.